This T cell receptor (beta chain) was sequenced for a study of PD-1 blockade in mismatch repair-deficient tumors. Background on the study: Patients had approximately 11 mismatch repair-deficient cancer types and were previously treated and progressing.

The time point: roughly ten-day in vitro stimulation with candidate neoantigen peptide 5. Germline V gene sequence: CDR1 SGHDN, CDR2 FVKESK. This CDR3 contains 15 residues. The germline V and J ends were trimmed by 2 bases and 4 bases, with 13 bases remaining between them. This table comes from immunoSEQ multiplex PCR, and its TCRdb copy is limited to in-frame clones, with some not included. The sample has roughly 15,000 clones, approximately 80% seen once. Details on this clone: Its antigen is not identified.

The chain combines TRBV14 with TRBJ2-3; D remains unclear. This sequence originates from an adult with mismatch repair-deficient cancer. Sample: cells cultured in vitro, taken from a patient treated with pembrolizumab. The CDR3 spells CASSQQNVMADTQYF. CDR3 in DNA: TGTGCCAGCAGCCAACAAAACGTAATGGCAGATACGCAGTATTTT.